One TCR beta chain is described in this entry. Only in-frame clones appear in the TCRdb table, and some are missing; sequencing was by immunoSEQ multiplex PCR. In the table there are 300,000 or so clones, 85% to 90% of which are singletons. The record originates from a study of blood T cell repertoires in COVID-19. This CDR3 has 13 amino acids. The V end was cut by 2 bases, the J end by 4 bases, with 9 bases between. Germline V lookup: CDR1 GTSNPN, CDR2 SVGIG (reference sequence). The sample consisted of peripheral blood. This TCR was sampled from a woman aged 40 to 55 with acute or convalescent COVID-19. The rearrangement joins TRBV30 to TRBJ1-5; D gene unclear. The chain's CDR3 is CAWSTSRNQPQHF. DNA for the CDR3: TGTGCCTGGAGTACCTCGAGGAATCAGCCCCAGCATTTT.